The next 19 T cell receptor beta chains were all read from a single sample in a study of blood T cells in healthy people across ages. Combining a sample-barcoded 5' primer with a J-beta primer mix, a second PCR ran for about 7 to 12 cycles. TCRdb ran MiXCR on the 5' RACE reads and lists one entry per CDR3 protein. Here the sample spans 850,000 to 1,000,000 distinct CDR3 sequences, about 51% being singletons. Material: blood. These receptors came from a woman aged 55-69 years in good health.

The chain employs TRBV15 and TRBJ2-1; weak D call: TRBD1 (6 bases). Germline assignment: CDR1 LNHNV and CDR2 YYDKDF (reference sequence). The length of the CDR3 is 15 residues. V was cut by 4 bases and J by 4 bases, with 14 bases left in between. This CDR3 is CATSNQGQAYNEQFF. The DNA for the CDR3 is TGTGCCACCAGCAACCAGGGACAAGCATACAATGAGCAGTTCTTC.

The CDR3 is CASSSPSGTSGSREYF. CDR3 coding DNA: TGTGCCAGCAGTTCTCCATCCGGGACTAGCGGGAGCCGAGAGTACTTC. The V call is TRBV28, the J call TRBJ2-5; the match to TRBD2 covers 14 bases. V gave up 4 bases and J gave up 12 bases; unmatched junction bases: 13. The CDR3 is 16 residues long. From germline, CDR1 is MDHEN and CDR2 SYDVKM. Combining the CDR3 with reference TRBV28 and TRBJ2-5 gives the whole variable domain DVKVTQSSRYLVKRTGEKVFLECVQDMDHENMFWYRQDPGLGLRLIYFSYDVKMKEKGDIPEGYSVSREKKERFSLILESASTNQTSMYLCASSSPSGTSGSREYFGPGTRLLVL.

CDR3 sequence (DNA): TGTGCCAGCAGCCCAGCCGCCAGGACAGGGAAGACCCAGTACTTC. It yields the protein CASSPAARTGKTQYF. J is TRBJ2-5 and V is TRBV7-8; 8 nucleotides line up with TRBD1. This CDR3 has 15 amino acids. Germline-derived CDR1 and CDR2 are SGHVS and FQNEAQ. J was trimmed by 6 bases and V by 5 bases; bases with no gene match: 11.

The chain is built from TRBV9 and TRBJ1-2; a possible D gene is TRBD1 (5 bases). V was shortened by 3 bases and J by 2 bases, with 8 bases between the two germline ends. This CDR3 spans 13 amino acids. From germline, CDR1 is SGDLS and CDR2 YYNGEE. The chain's CDR3 is CASSAEGNYGYTF. The DNA for the CDR3 is TGTGCCAGCAGCGCGGAGGGGAACTATGGCTACACCTTC. Full variable domain (missing parts from reference TRBV9 and TRBJ1-2): DSGVTQTPKHLITATGQRVTLRCSPRSGDLSVYWYQQSLDQGLQFLIQYYNGEERAKGNILERFSAQQFPDLHSELNLSSLELGDSALYFCASSAEGNYGYTFGSGTRLTVV.

The V gene is TRBV28, the J gene TRBJ1-2; D is undetermined. This CDR3 is 14 amino acids long. Between the trimmed V and J ends, which lost 6 bases and 8 bases, there was a span of 19 bases. Germline CDR1 MDHEN, CDR2 SYDVKM. This chain's CDR3 is CASSGARSYLGYTF. The CDR3 bases are TGTGCCAGCAGCGGCGCACGGTCTTACTTGGGCTACACCTTC.

In this sample, this clonotype turned up a few times. This chain uses TRBV6-5 with TRBJ2-7; the D gene is possibly TRBD1 (6 bases). CDR3 length equals 15 residues. Trimming removed 4 bases at V and 2 bases at J, with 15 bases between. Per the germline V gene, CDR1 is MNHEY and CDR2 is SVGAGI. The CDR3 protein is CASSSTGQRTYEQYF. CDR3 DNA sequence: TGTGCCAGCAGTTCGACGGGACAACGCACCTACGAGCAGTACTTC.

A single count supports this clonotype. The rearrangement links TRBV2 to TRBJ2-1; D possibly corresponds to TRBD2 (5 bases). The J call may be faulty, since TRBJ2-7 better matches the DNA end. The CDR3 has 14 residues. Germline values: CDR1 SNHLY, CDR2 FYNNEI. The DNA of the CDR3 is TGTGCCAGCAGTGACGGGCTAGACTACGATAAGCAGTACTTC. Its protein is CASSDGLDYDKQYF.

In this sample, this clonotype turned up a few times. The rearrangement uses TRBV20-1 and TRBJ2-7; 8 positions match TRBD1. The CDR3 length is 13 residues. Losses at the gene ends were 4 bases for V and 3 bases for J; bases not matched to a gene: 5. Germline assignment: CDR1 DFQATT and CDR2 SNEGSKA (reference sequence). The CDR3 protein is CSAKDRVYYEQYF. The CDR3 DNA reads TGCAGTGCTAAGGACAGGGTCTACTACGAGCAGTACTTC.

This clonotype appeared many times. This chain joins TRBV9 and TRBJ2-5; no definite D call. The length of the CDR3 is 11 residues. CDR1 and CDR2 (germline): SGDLS, YYNGEE. The V and J ends lost 5 bases and 4 bases respectively, with 6 bases between them. This CDR3 is CASSVAETQYF. The CDR3 DNA reads as TGTGCCAGCAGTGTCGCAGAGACCCAGTACTTC.

J is TRBJ2-4 and V is TRBV28; D not certain. The end of the DNA aligns better with TRBJ2-7, so the J call may be wrong. The CDR3 contains 13 residues. Germline V lookup: CDR1 MDHEN, CDR2 SYDVKM. This CDR3 reads CASKGTATYEQYF. The CDR3 DNA reads TGTGCCAGCAAGGGAACGGCGACCTACGAGCAGTACTTC.

This clonotype was detected once. This chain joins TRBV12-3 or TRBV12-4 and TRBJ2-7; TRBD2 is a possible D gene (5 bases). The CDR3 is 15 amino acids. Trimming pared 0 bases from V and 3 bases from J, leaving 12 bases between. CDR3 coding DNA: TGTGCCAGCAGTTTAGCCCCCGCTGCGGGCTACGAGCAGTACTTC. Translation: CASSLAPAAGYEQYF.

The chain carries TRBV14 and TRBJ2-3; D not resolved. From germline, CDR1 is SGHDN and CDR2 FVKESK. This CDR3 has 13 amino acids. V was cut by 4 bases and J by 10 bases, with 15 bases left in between. For the CDR3, the DNA is TGTGCCAGCAGCCTTCGACTCTTAAATGCGCAGTATTTT. It yields the protein CASSLRLLNAQYF.

The gene calls are TRBV12-3 or TRBV12-4 and TRBJ2-7; D is possibly TRBD2 (7 bases). CDR3 length equals 16 residues. V was pared by 7 bases and J by 0 bases, with 19 bases between. CDR3 region: CASTFGGASSSYEQYF. In DNA, the CDR3 is TGTGCCAGCACCTTTGGGGGGGCCTCAAGCTCCTACGAGCAGTACTTC.

This chain uses TRBV7-8 with TRBJ1-2; 7 positions agree with TRBD1. The CDR3 covers 13 residues. CDR1 is SGHVS and CDR2 is FQNEAQ in the germline V gene. Trimming removed 5 bases from V and 5 bases from J; junction bases left unmatched: 5. CDR3 sequence: CASSPDRRYGYTF. For the CDR3, the DNA is TGTGCCAGCAGCCCGGACAGGCGTTATGGCTACACCTTC.

The chain links TRBV6-1 to TRBJ2-7, with D possibly being TRBD1 (6 bases). From germline, CDR1 is MNHNS and CDR2 SASEGT. The V end was cut by 5 bases, the J end by 0 bases, with 14 bases between. This CDR3 comprises 15 residues. The CDR3 region has the DNA TGTGCCAGCAGTACTACAGGGACCACCTCCTACGAGCAGTACTTC. Amino acids: CASSTTGTTSYEQYF.

The CDR3 nucleotides read TGTGCCAGCGGGGGTGTGTACTTC. This encodes CASGGVYF. The rearrangement joins TRBV28 to TRBJ2-5, with D tentatively TRBD1 or TRBD2 (5 bases each). The ends were cut back, 8 bases at V and 13 bases at J, with 8 bases in the middle. The CDR3 loop spans 8 amino acids. CDR1 is MDHEN, CDR2 SYDVKM, per germline.

The chain couples TRBV12-3 or TRBV12-4 to TRBJ2-3; 9 bases align to TRBD2. The CDR3 has 14 amino acids. After removal of 5 bases from V and 11 bases from J, the junction contained 11 bases not matched to a gene. CDR3 residues: CASSARAGGGRQYF. The CDR3 DNA follows: TGTGCCAGCAGTGCCAGAGCGGGAGGAGGTAGGCAGTATTTT.

This rearrangement joins TRBV27 to TRBJ2-5; TRBD1 aligns across 9 bases. The J call could be wrong; TRBJ2-7 is a better fit for the DNA end. This CDR3 spans 14 amino acids. Germline CDR1 and CDR2: MNHEY and SMNVEV (reference sequence). CDR3 DNA: TGTGCCAGCAGGGGACAGGGTGCCGGGTACGAGCAGTACTTC. Its translation is CASRGQGAGYEQYF.

The chain joins TRBV29-1 to TRBJ1-2; D not certain. Per the germline V gene, CDR1 is SQVTM and CDR2 is ANQGSEA. There are 10 residues in the CDR3. V was shortened by 4 bases and J by 7 bases, with 7 bases between the two germline ends. CDR3 region: CSVGEVGYTF. The CDR3 DNA reads as TGCAGCGTTGGAGAAGTTGGCTACACCTTC. Combining the CDR3 with reference TRBV29-1 and TRBJ1-2 gives the whole variable domain SAVISQKPSRDICQRGTSLTIQCQVDSQVTMMFWYRQQPGQSLTLIATANQGSEATYESGFVIDKFPISRPNLTFSTLTVSNMSPEDSSIYLCSVGEVGYTFGSGTRLTVV.